This T cell receptor beta chain was obtained from a study of T cell changes during pregnancy in multiple sclerosis. Using immunoSEQ multiplex PCR, the repertoire was profiled, and TCRdb retains in-frame clones only, with some absent. The sample contains around 40,000 clones, more than 90% of which appear only once. CDR1 is SGHAT, CDR2 FQDESV, per germline (reference sequence). V was cut by 3 bases and J by 6 bases, with 7 bases left in between. CDR3 size: 12 residues. This rearrangement joins TRBV11-1 to TRBJ2-3, with a tentative D call TRBD2 (5 bases). The receptor was isolated from a female donor with multiple sclerosis, enrolled in a pregnancy study. Material: CD8+ T cells from peripheral blood mononuclear cells, obtained in the third trimester of pregnancy. The DNA of the CDR3 is TGTGCCAGCAGCTTGCCGGGGGATACGCAGTATTTT. Translated, it gives CASSLPGDTQYF.